Sequencing of this TCR beta chain was carried out in a study of blood T cell repertoires in COVID-19. About the study: PBMCs, B-cell-depleted T cells, or T cells were the source of the cDNA or gDNA that made up the material.

As processed by the authors: Amplification with reference gene primers provided the estimates of nucleated cell counts. Sequencing was performed with immunoSEQ multiplex PCR; in TCRdb, only in-frame clones are kept and a portion is missing. The V and J calls and clone size were taken over from that table, and D and trimming were inferred from the DNA. The sample consists of about 440,000 clones, around 89% of them appearing once. V lost 4 bases to trimming and J lost 0 bases, with 11 bases between them. The CDR3 consists of 15 residues. Per germline, CDR1 SGHRS and CDR2 YFSETQ. The sequencing sample was made of peripheral blood. V and J are TRBV5-1 and TRBJ1-5; no reliable D call. The sequence was collected from a woman in her twenties or thirties with acute or convalescent COVID-19. This CDR3 reads CASSPLAGSNQPQHF. Here the CDR3 DNA reads TGCGCCAGCAGCCCTCTGGCGGGTAGCAATCAGCCCCAGCATTTT.